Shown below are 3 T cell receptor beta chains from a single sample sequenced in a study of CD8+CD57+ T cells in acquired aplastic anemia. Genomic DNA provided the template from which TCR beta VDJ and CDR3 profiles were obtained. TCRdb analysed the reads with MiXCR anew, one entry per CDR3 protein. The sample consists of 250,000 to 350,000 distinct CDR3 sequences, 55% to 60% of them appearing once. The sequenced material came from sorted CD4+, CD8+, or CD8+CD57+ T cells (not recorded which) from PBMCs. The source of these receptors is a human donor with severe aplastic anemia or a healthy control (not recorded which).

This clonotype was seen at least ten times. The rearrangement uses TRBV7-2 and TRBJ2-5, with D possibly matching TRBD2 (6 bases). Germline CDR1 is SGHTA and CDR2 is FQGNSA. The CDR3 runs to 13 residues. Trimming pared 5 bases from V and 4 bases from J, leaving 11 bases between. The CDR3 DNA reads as TGTGCCAGCAGCGCGCGGGATAGAGAGACCCAGTACTTC. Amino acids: CASSARDRETQYF.

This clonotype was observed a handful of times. CDR3: CAISVLAGNEQFF. Written as DNA, the CDR3 is TGTGCCATCAGTGTCTTAGCGGGAAATGAGCAGTTCTTC. V usage is TRBV10-3 and J usage is TRBJ2-1; 8 nucleotides agree with TRBD2. Germline lookup yields CDR1 ENHRY and CDR2 SYGVKD. The CDR3 is made up of 13 amino acids. V trimming: 4 bases; J trimming: 7 bases; junction bases outside the gene matches: 3.

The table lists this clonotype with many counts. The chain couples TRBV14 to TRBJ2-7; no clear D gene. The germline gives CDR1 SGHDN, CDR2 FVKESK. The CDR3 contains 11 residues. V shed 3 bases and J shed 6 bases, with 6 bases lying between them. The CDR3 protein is CASSHYREQYF. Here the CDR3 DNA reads TGTGCCAGCAGCCATTATCGCGAGCAGTACTTC.